There are a few counts of the clone carrying this T cell receptor beta chain. Antigen: not known. The sample comes from a study of vaccination and CD4 T cells after COVID-19. Study context: Median time from COVID diagnosis to post-COVID sampling was roughly 13 weeks (35 to 161). The authors used overlapping spike peptides from SARS-CoV-2, HCoV-NL63, HCoV-OC43 and HCoV-229E to stimulate cells.

CDR3 length: 14 amino acids. The germline CDR1 and CDR2 sequences are DFQATT and SNEGSKA (reference sequence). J lost 6 bases, V lost 4 bases, and 9 bases had no gene match. Treatment reported: approximately 10-day PBMC culture with coronavirus spike peptide pools or control peptides (ViraFEST assay). Cultured CD4+ T-cell DNA underwent Oncomine TCR Beta short-read sequencing. Scientists extracted genomic DNA from CD4+ T cells grown in culture. From the PCR reads, TCRdb called clonotypes with MiXCR, one entry per CDR3 protein. This table has thousands of distinct CDR3 sequences, over 60% appearing once. Whole-study results and caveats: Reactive clonotype counts went from median roughly 20 after infection to some 40 after vaccination, nonsignificantly.

The TCR was taken from a human donor who had recovered from COVID-19. The sequenced sample was CD4+ T cells from blood, cultured in vitro. The chain combines TRBV20-1 with TRBJ2-3, with TRBD2 matching over 8 bases. The CDR3 region is CSAISGKGLDTQYF. DNA for the CDR3: TGCAGTGCTATTAGCGGGAAAGGACTCGATACGCAGTATTTT.